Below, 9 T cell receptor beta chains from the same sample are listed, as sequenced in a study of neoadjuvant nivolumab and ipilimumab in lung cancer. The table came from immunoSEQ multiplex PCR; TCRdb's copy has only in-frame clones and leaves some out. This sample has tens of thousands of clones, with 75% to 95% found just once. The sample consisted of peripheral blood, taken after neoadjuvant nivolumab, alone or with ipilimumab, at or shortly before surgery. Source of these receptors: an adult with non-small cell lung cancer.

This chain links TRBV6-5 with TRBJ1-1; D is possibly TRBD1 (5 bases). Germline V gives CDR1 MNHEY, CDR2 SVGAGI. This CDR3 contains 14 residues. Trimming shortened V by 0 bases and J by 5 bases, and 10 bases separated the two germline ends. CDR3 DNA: TGTGCCAGCAGTTACTCGATAGGGGAGACTGAAGCTTTCTTT. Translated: CASSYSIGETEAFF.

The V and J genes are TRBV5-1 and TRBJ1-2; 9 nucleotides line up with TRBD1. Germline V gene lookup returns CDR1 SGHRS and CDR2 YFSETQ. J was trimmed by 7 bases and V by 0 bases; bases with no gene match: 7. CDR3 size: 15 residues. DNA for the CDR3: TGCGCCAGCAGCTTGGGAGGACAGGGGCCTCGTGGCTACACCTTC. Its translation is CASSLGGQGPRGYTF.

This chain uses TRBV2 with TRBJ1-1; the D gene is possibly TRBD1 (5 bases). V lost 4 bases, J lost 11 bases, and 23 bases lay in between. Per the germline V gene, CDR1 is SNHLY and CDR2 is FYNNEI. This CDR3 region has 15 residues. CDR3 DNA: TGTGCCAGCAGTGGAACCGAGACAGTGAACGTTGACGCTTTCTTT. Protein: CASSGTETVNVDAFF.

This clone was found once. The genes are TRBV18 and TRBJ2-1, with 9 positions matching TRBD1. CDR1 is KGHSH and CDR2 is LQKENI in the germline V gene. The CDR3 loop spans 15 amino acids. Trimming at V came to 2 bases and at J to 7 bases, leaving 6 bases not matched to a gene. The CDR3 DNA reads TGTGCCAGCTCACCAAGAACCGGGACAGGGAATGAGCAGTTCTTC. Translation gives CASSPRTGTGNEQFF.

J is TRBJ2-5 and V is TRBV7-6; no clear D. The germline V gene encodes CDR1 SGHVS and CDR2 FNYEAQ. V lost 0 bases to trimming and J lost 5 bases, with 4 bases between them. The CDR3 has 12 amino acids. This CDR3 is CASSLAEETQYF. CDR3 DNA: TGTGCCAGCAGCTTAGCGGAGGAGACCCAGTACTTC.

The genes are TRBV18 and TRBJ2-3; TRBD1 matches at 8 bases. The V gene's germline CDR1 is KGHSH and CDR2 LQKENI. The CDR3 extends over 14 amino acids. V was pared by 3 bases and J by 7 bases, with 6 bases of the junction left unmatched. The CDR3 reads CASSPTGAVNTQYF. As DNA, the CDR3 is TGTGCCAGCTCACCGACAGGGGCCGTAAATACGCAGTATTTT.

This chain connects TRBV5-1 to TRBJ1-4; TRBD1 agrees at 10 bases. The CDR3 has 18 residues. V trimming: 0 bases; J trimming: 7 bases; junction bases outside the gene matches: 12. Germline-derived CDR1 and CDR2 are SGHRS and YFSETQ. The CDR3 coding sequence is TGCGCCAGCAGCTTGGATTCAGGGACAGGGGTCGCCTTTGAAAAACTGTTTTTT. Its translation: CASSLDSGTGVAFEKLFF.

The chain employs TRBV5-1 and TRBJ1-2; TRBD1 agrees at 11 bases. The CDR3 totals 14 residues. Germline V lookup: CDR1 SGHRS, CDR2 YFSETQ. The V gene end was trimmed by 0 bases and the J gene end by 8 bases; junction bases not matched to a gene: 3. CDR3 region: CASSLAGQGEGYTF. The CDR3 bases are TGCGCCAGCAGCTTGGCGGGACAGGGGGAAGGCTACACCTTC.

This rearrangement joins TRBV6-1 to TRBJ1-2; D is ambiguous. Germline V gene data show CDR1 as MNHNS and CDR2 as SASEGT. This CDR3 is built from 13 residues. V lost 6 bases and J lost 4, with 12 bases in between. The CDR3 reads CASSSTGSYGYTF. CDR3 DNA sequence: TGTGCCAGCAGCTCGACGGGCAGCTATGGCTACACCTTC.